In its sample, the clone carrying this T cell receptor beta chain was seen a few times. Its target is unknown. This CDR3 fails to terminate in the conserved phenylalanine or tryptophan, so it likely reflects a read error. This entry comes from a study of T cells after yellow fever vaccination. By 5'RACE template switching, TCR cDNA was produced, with a universal primer site and UMIs added in the process. MiXCR was run by TCRdb on the 5' RACE reads, yielding one entry per CDR3 protein. Among about 240,000 distinct CDR3 sequences listed, 3.6% were seen once. The study's findings and limits: Most primary-vaccination clones reappeared after the booster (more than 95% CD4, about 88% CD8).

The source material was PBMCs, sampled 15 days after the yellow fever booster vaccination. This TCR was sampled from a man between 18 and 29 years old who received the YFV17D yellow fever vaccine.

CDR3 sequence reads: CASSRDSSNQPQHL. CDR3 coding DNA: TGTGCCAGCAGTCGGGACAGTTCCAATCAGCCCCAGCATCTT. The chain joins TRBV12-3 or TRBV12-4 to TRBJ1-5; 7 nucleotides line up with TRBD1. The V and J ends lost 5 bases and 3 bases, in that order; junction bases with no gene match: 4. This CDR3 is built from 14 residues.